The present entry profiles one TCR beta chain with its context. Per germline, CDR1 SQVTM and CDR2 ANQGSEA. CDR3 length equals 14 residues. Trimming removed 6 bases at V and 4 bases at J, with 15 bases between. The sample comes from a study of blood T cell repertoires in COVID-19. Whole-study context: Sample material is recorded as cDNA or gDNA derived from T cells, B-cell-depleted T cells, or PBMCs.

Per the authors' pipeline: How many nucleated cells were present was estimated from reference gene primer amplification. The repertoire was sequenced with immunoSEQ multiplex PCR; TCRdb's copy has only in-frame clones and lacks some. V and J calls and clone size are copied from that table; D and trimming were computed from the DNA. The table has 150,000 to 200,000 clones, about 76% seen once; the top ten hold 6%. The TCR originated in a woman aged 40 to 50 with COVID-19, enrolled during active disease. The sequencing sample was made of peripheral blood. The chain links TRBV29-1 to TRBJ2-2; tentatively, D is TRBD1 (6 bases). In DNA, the CDR3 is TGCAGCGTAGCTACAGGGATTCGCACCGGGGAGCTGTTTTTT. Its translation: CSVATGIRTGELFF.